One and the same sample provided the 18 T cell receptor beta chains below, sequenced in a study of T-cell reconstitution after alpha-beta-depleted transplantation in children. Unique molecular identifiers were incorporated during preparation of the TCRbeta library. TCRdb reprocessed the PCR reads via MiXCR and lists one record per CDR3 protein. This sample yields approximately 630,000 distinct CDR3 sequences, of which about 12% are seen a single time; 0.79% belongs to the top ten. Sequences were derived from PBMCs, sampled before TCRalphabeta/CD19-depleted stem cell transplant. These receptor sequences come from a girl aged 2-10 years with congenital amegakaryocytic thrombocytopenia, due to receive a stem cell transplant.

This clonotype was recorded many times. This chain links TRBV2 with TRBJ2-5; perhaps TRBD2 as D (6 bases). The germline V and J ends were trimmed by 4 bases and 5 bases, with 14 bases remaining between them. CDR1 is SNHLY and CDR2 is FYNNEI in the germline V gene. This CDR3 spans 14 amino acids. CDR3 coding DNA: TGTGCCAGCAGTGCCGGGACTGGCGAGGAGACCCAGTACTTC. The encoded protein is CASSAGTGEETQYF.

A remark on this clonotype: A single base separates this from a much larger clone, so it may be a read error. CDR3 residues: CASGLMGPEKLFF. DNA for the CDR3: TGTGCCAGCGGTTTGATGGGGCCTGAAAAACTGTTTTTT. V usage is TRBV12-3 or TRBV12-4 and J usage is TRBJ1-4; D is possibly TRBD1 (5 bases). The CDR3 length is 13 residues.

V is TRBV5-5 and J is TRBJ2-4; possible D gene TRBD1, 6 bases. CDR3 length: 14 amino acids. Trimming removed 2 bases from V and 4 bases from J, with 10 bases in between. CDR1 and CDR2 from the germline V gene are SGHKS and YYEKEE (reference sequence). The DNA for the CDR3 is TGTGCCAGCAGCTTTCCACAGGGTAAAAACATTCAGTACTTC. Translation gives CASSFPQGKNIQYF.

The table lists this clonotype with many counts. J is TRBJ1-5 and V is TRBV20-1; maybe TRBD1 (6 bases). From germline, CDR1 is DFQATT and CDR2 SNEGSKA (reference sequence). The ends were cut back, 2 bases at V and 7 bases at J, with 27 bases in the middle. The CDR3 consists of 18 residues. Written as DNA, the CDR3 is TGCAGTGCTAGACAGAACCTTTATACACAGGGCGGGCGACAGCCCCAGCATTTT. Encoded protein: CSARQNLYTQGGRQPQHF.

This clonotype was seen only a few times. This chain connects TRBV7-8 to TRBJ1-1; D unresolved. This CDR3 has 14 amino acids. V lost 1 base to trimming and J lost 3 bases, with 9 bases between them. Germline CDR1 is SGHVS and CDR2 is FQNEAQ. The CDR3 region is CASSLVPRDTEAFF. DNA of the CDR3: TGTGCCAGCAGCTTAGTCCCAAGGGACACTGAAGCTTTCTTT.

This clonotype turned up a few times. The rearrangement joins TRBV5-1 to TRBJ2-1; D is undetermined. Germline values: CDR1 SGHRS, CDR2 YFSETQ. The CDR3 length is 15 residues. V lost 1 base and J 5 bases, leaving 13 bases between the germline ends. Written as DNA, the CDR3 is TGCGCCAGCAGCTTGTCCGAGACCCCGGACAATGAGCAGTTCTTC. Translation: CASSLSETPDNEQFF.

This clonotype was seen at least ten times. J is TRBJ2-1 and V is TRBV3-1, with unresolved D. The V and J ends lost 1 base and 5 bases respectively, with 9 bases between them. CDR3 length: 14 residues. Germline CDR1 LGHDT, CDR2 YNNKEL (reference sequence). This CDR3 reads CASSQVHSDNEQFF. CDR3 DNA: TGTGCCAGCAGCCAAGTTCATAGTGACAATGAGCAGTTCTTC.

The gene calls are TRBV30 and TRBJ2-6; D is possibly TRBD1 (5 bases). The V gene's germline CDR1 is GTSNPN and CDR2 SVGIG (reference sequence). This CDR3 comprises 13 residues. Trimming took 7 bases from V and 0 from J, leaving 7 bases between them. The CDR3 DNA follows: TGTGCCTATGACAGCTCTGGGGCCAACGTCCTGACTTTC. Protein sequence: CAYDSSGANVLTF.

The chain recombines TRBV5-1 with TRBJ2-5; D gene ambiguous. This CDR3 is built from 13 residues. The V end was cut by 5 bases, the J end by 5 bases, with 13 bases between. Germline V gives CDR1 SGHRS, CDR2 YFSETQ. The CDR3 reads CASRQSSSETQYF. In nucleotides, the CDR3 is TGCGCCAGCAGGCAATCTAGTAGTGAGACCCAGTACTTC. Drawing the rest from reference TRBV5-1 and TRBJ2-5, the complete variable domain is KAGVTQTPRYLIKTRGQQVTLSCSPISGHRSVSWYQQTPGQGLQFLFEYFSETQRNKGNFPGRFSGRQFSNSRSEMNVSTLELGDSALYLCASRQSSSETQYFGPGTRLLVL.

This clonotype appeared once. CDR3 DNA: TGCAGCGTTGTGTACCCAGCAGGGGGAGGGAAATACTACAATGAGCAGTTCTTC. This encodes CSVVYPAGGGKYYNEQFF. This chain links TRBV29-1 with TRBJ2-1; D tentatively reads TRBD1 or TRBD2 (7 bases each). CDR1 SQVTM and CDR2 ANQGSEA come from the germline V gene. Trimming removed 4 bases from V and 3 bases from J, with 25 bases in between. This CDR3 is built from 18 residues.

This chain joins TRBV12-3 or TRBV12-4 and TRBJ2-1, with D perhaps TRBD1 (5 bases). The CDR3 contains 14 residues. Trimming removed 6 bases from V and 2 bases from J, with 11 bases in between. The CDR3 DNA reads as TGTGCCAGCAGCCTGGACACCCCCTACAATGAGCAGTTCTTC. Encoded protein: CASSLDTPYNEQFF.

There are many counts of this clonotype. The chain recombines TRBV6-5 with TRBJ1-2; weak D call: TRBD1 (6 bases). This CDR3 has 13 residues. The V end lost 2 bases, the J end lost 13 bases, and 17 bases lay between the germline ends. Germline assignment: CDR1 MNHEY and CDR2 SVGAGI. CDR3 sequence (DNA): TGTGCCAGCAGTTACCTCACAGGGATAGGAGGCACCTTC. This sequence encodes CASSYLTGIGGTF.

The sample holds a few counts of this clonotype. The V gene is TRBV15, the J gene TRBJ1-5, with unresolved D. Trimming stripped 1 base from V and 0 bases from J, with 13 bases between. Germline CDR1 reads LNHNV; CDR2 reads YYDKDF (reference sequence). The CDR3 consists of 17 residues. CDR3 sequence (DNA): TGTGCCACCAGCAGAGTTGAGGGCAGCTATAGCAATCAGCCCCAGCATTTT. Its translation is CATSRVEGSYSNQPQHF.

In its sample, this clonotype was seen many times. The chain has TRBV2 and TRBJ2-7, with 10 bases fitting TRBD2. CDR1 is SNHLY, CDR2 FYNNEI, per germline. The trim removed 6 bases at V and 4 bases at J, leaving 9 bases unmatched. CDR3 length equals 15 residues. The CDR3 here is CASSDLPGLAYEQYF. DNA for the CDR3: TGTGCCAGCAGCGACCTACCGGGACTAGCGTACGAGCAGTACTTC.

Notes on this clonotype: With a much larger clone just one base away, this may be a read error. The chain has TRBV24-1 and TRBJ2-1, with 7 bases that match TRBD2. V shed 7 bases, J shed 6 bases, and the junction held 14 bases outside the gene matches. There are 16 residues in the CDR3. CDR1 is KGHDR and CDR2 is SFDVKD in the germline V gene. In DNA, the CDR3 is TGTGCCACCAGCCCCCCCCTAGCGGAGGGGTCCAATGAGCAGTTCTTC. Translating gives CATSPPLAEGSNEQFF.

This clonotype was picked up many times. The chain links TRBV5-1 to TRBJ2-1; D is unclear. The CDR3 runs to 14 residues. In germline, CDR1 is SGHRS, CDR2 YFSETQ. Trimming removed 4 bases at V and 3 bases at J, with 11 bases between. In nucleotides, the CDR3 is TGCGCCAGCAGCGAGAGACCCAACTACAATGAGCAGTTCTTC. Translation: CASSERPNYNEQFF.

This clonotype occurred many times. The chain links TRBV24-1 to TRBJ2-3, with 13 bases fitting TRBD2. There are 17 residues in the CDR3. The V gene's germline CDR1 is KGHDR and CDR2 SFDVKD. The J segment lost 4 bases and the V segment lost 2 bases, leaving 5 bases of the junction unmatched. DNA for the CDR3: TGTGCCACCAGTGATTGGACTAGCGGGAGTCGTTCAGATACGCAGTATTTT. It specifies CATSDWTSGSRSDTQYF.

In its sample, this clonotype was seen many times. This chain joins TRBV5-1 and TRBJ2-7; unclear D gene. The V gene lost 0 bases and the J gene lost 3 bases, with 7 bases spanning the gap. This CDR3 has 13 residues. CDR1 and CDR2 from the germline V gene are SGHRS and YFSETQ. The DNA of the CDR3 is TGCGCCAGCAGCTTGGGTTTTAACTACGAGCAGTACTTC. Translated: CASSLGFNYEQYF.